The rows below give T cell receptor beta chains drawn from one sample of a study of T-cell reconstitution after alpha-beta-depleted transplantation in children. One entry per CDR3 protein results from TCRdb running MiXCR on the PCR reads. The data show hundreds of thousands of distinct CDR3 sequences, with roughly 17% seen just once and 1.1% held by the top ten. Sequenced material: PBMCs from the stem cell graft donor, taken from the stem cell graft. These receptors were collected from a human donor who donated a stem cell graft to a child with acute myeloid leukemia. Each CDR3 is given with its conserved first and last residue. Each record gives: CDR3 protein, clone size, V gene, J gene. The size entry is marked missing in some rows and otherwise reads once, few, many or a size class.

CDR3: CSVRDGSSYEQYF; size: few; V: TRBV29-1; J: TRBJ2-7
CDR3: CASSNIIRTGPLSSGNTIYF; size: many; V: TRBV7-6; J: TRBJ1-3
CDR3: CASSLVAAFGYTF; size: few; V: TRBV5-1; J: TRBJ1-2
CDR3: CACSGTGIDGELFF; size: few; V: TRBV6-1; J: TRBJ2-2
CDR3: CASSSPGTTNYGYTF; size: -; V: TRBV7-9; J: TRBJ1-2
CDR3: CAINRGDGELFF; size: -; V: TRBV10-3; J: TRBJ2-2
CDR3: CSARGDGSTGELFF; size: many; V: TRBV20-1; J: TRBJ2-2
CDR3: CASSYWANTEAFF; size: many; V: TRBV6-5; J: TRBJ1-1
CDR3: CASSNDSPYQPQHF; size: many; V: TRBV12-3/TRBV12-4; J: TRBJ1-5
CDR3: CSVGSSPNQPQHF; size: many; V: TRBV29-1; J: TRBJ1-5